A selection of T cell receptor beta chains follows, all from one sample in a study of response to subunit inactivated influenza vaccine. TCRdb passed the RT-PCR reads through MiXCR, listing each CDR3 protein once. Found here are 600,000 to 850,000 distinct CDR3 sequences, around 13% of them singletons; the top ten hold roughly 7.2%. This sample comprised PBMCs from blood, obtained 14 to 15 days before vaccination. These TCRs come from a man in his fifties or sixties who received an inactivated influenza vaccine. CDR3s include the opening cysteine and the closing phenylalanine or tryptophan. A D gene is named only where the DNA matches it firmly. Only some rows state a clone size, as once, few, many or a class for expanded clones.

CDR3 DNA | CDR3 protein | CDR3 length | V gene | clone size | D gene | J gene
TGTGCCAGCACCACAATGGGGGGGAAAGAGACCCAGTACTTC | CASTTMGGKETQYF | 14 | TRBV28 | - | TRBD2 | TRBJ2-5
TGTGCCAGCAGCGGGACAGGGGGATTCGATGAGCAGTTCTTC | CASSGTGGFDEQFF | 14 | TRBV2 | few | TRBD1 | TRBJ2-1
TGTGCCAGCAGCCCCTTTGAGCAAGGGACCCAGTACTTC | CASSPFEQGTQYF | 13 | TRBV7-2 | - | - | TRBJ2-5
TGCGCCAGCAGCCAAGAGGTCGGGGAGCTGTTTTTT | CASSQEVGELFF | 12 | TRBV4-1 | few | - | TRBJ2-2
TGTGCCAGCAGCCCTACTCCTTCAGGTTCCTACGAGCAGTACTTC | CASSPTPSGSYEQYF | 15 | TRBV9 | - | - | TRBJ2-7
TGTGCCAGCAGTCGGGCGGGTGTCAATGAGCAGTTCTTC | CASSRAGVNEQFF | 13 | TRBV6-1 | few | - | TRBJ2-1
TGCGCCAGCAGCTTGGCCGGCCGACACACCGGGGAGCTGTTTTTT | CASSLAGRHTGELFF | 15 | TRBV5-1 | - | - | TRBJ2-2
TGTGCCAGCAGCTTAGCCCCGGGCACCTCTAACTATGGCTACACCTTC | CASSLAPGTSNYGYTF | 16 | TRBV7-2 | few | - | TRBJ1-2
TGTGCCAGCAGCCCCCTCGAGCGCTCCTACAATGAGCAGTTCTTC | CASSPLERSYNEQFF | 15 | TRBV7-9 | few | - | TRBJ2-1
TGTGCCAGCAGCCAAGGGACTTGGGCTAGCGGAGGCACAGATACGCAGTATTTT | CASSQGTWASGGTDTQYF | 18 | TRBV3-1 | - | TRBD2 | TRBJ2-3
TGCGCCAGCAGCTCGCAATTTGGAACTAGCGGGGTGTTTTACGAGCAGTACTTC | CASSSQFGTSGVFYEQYF | 18 | TRBV5-1 | - | TRBD2 | TRBJ2-7
TGTGCCAGCAGTTTGGTACAGGGGGCCCGGGAGACCCAGTACTTC | CASSLVQGARETQYF | 15 | TRBV27 | many | TRBD1 | TRBJ2-5
TGCAGCGTTGAAGAGGGACAGGGGTGGGGTGAGCAGTTCTTC | CSVEEGQGWGEQFF | 14 | TRBV29-1 | many | TRBD1 | TRBJ2-1
TGTGCCAGCAGTTTCGTTACGTCGAAGACCCAGTACTTC | CASSFVTSKTQYF | 13 | TRBV12-3/TRBV12-4 | - | - | TRBJ2-5
TGTGCCAGCGGGGGAGGCGGGAGATACAATGAGCAGTTCTTC | CASGGGGRYNEQFF | 14 | TRBV12-3/TRBV12-4 | many | TRBD2 | TRBJ2-1
TGTGCCGCGCGGTCAGGCGACGATTACGAGCAGTACTTC | CAARSGDDYEQYF | 13 | TRBV15 | - | - | TRBJ2-7
TGTGCCAGCACCCTGGGGCGGGCGAGCTCCTACGAGCAGTACTTC | CASTLGRASSYEQYF | 15 | TRBV28 | - | - | TRBJ2-7
TGCAGTGCTAGGGCCTACAGGGGCCTTTCCCACGAGCAGTACTTC | CSARAYRGLSHEQYF | 15 | TRBV20-1 | few | TRBD1 | TRBJ2-7
TGTGCCAGCAGCTTGCCAGGGGGCCGGAACGAGCAGTTCTTC | CASSLPGGRNEQFF | 14 | TRBV5-6 | many | TRBD1 | TRBJ2-1
TGTGCCAGTAGTATCGGGGACAGGGTATCCGAGCAGTACTTC | CASSIGDRVSEQYF | 14 | TRBV19 | once | TRBD1 | TRBJ2-7
TGTGCCAGCAGTCTTAGCGTCTTGGGAGGGGAGCAGTTCTTC | CASSLSVLGGEQFF | 14 | TRBV6-2/TRBV6-3 | few | TRBD2 | TRBJ2-1
TGCGCCAGCAGCGTACCGGGCTTAGAGACCCAGTACTTC | CASSVPGLETQYF | 13 | TRBV5-1 | - | - | TRBJ2-5
TGTGCCACCAGCTCGCCCCCCCAGGGTTCAGATACGCAGTATTTT | CATSSPPQGSDTQYF | 15 | TRBV15 | - | - | TRBJ2-3
TGTGCCTGGAGTGTAAAGGCGGGACAGGGGTCAGATACGCAGAATTTT | CAWSVKAGQGSDTQNF | 16 | TRBV30 | - | TRBD1 | TRBJ2-3
TGCAGTGCTCCTTACAGGGGCCTCTCCTACAATGAGCAGTTCTTC | CSAPYRGLSYNEQFF | 15 | TRBV20-1 | few | TRBD1 | TRBJ2-1
TGCGCCAGCAGCTTCCCGGGACCAATGAGCACAGATACGCAGTATTTT | CASSFPGPMSTDTQYF | 16 | TRBV5-1 | - | - | TRBJ2-3
TGTGCCAGCAGCGTGGACTCATCCTATAATTCACCCCTCCACTTT | CASSVDSSYNSPLHF | 15 | TRBV9 | - | - | TRBJ1-6
TGTGCCAGCAGCCTGGGTCAGAATCCCCCCGGGGAGCTGTTTTTT | CASSLGQNPPGELFF | 15 | TRBV28 | - | - | TRBJ2-2
TGTGCCAGCAGCCAAGGGGTTGGGACGGACGTATACAATGAGCAGTTCTTC | CASSQGVGTDVYNEQFF | 17 | TRBV3-1 | many | - | TRBJ2-1
TGTGCCAGCAGCCGGATGACAGGGGGCAACCCTGAAGCTTTCTTT | CASSRMTGGNPEAFF | 15 | TRBV5-5 | few | TRBD1 | TRBJ1-1
TGTGCCAGCAGCCAAGTCCTGATGAACACTGAAGCTTTCTTT | CASSQVLMNTEAFF | 14 | TRBV3-1 | few | - | TRBJ1-1
TGTGCCACCAGTGATTTGCCCGGAGAGGGGTTTGGCGGGAGTTACAATGAGCAGTTCTTC | CATSDLPGEGFGGSYNEQFF | 20 | TRBV24-1 | - | TRBD2 | TRBJ2-1
TGCAGTGCTAGAGGACTAGCGGGTACAGCTAGGTCCTACAATGAGCAGTTCTTC | CSARGLAGTARSYNEQFF | 18 | TRBV20-1 | many | TRBD2 | TRBJ2-1
TGTGCCAGCAGCCCGGGAAGGGGGTTCACTGAAGCTTTCTTT | CASSPGRGFTEAFF | 14 | TRBV5-4 | - | - | TRBJ1-1
TGTGCCAGCAGCGGGGGGGACACCTCGATTTTCTTT | CASSGGDTSIFF | 12 | TRBV9 | - | - | TRBJ1-1
TGCGCCAGCAGCCCCGGGACTAGCGGGGCCGTCTACAATGAGCAGTTCTTC | CASSPGTSGAVYNEQFF | 17 | TRBV5-1 | - | TRBD2 | TRBJ2-1
TGTGCCAGCAGCCAGAGTGGGGTAGCGGGGGCGGATACGCAGTATTTT | CASSQSGVAGADTQYF | 16 | TRBV4-2 | few | TRBD2 | TRBJ2-3